The clone carrying this T cell receptor (beta chain) appeared many times. Preparing the TCRbeta library involved the use of unique molecular identifiers. One entry per CDR3 protein, called by TCRdb with MiXCR from the PCR reads. The sample includes about 440,000 distinct CDR3 sequences, over 40% of them seen just once. The entry originates in a study of T-cell reconstitution after alpha-beta-depleted transplantation in children. The CDR3 runs 18 residues. V lost 4 bases, J lost 4 bases, and 23 bases lay in between. CDR1 is DFQATT and CDR2 is SNEGSKA in the germline V gene (reference sequence). This receptor was identified in a girl aged 2-10 years with aplastic anemia, due to receive a stem cell transplant. Specimen: PBMCs, collected before TCRalphabeta/CD19-depleted stem cell transplant. V and J are TRBV20-1 and TRBJ1-6; the D gene is possibly TRBD1 (5 bases). The CDR3 region has the DNA TGCAGTGCTATTAAGTGGGGGAGAGGAGGGACTTATAATTCACCCCTCCACTTT. Translating it yields CSAIKWGRGGTYNSPLHF.